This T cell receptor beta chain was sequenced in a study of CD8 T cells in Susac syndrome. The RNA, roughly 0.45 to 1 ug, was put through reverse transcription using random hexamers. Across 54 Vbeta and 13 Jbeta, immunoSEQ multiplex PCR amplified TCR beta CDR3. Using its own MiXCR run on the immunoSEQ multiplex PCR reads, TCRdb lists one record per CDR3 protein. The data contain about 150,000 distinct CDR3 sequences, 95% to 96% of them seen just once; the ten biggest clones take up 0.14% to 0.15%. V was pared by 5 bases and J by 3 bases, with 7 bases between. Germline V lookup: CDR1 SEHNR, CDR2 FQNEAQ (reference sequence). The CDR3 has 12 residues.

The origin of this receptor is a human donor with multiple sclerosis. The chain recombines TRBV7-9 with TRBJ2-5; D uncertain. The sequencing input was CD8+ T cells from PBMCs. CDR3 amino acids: CASSQSKETQYF. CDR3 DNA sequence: TGTGCCAGCAGCCAATCCAAAGAGACCCAGTACTTC.